This is a list of T cell receptor beta chains from one sample in a study of blood T cell repertoires in COVID-19. This table comes from immunoSEQ multiplex PCR, and its TCRdb copy is limited to in-frame clones, with some not included. This sample carries more than 300,000 clones, 88% of them seen once, and the ten largest clones take 1.2%. Sequencing input: PBMCs or T cells enriched from blood (not recorded which). The origin of the receptors is a woman younger than 35 who had recovered from COVID-19. CDR3s include the opening cysteine and the closing phenylalanine or tryptophan. D genes are given only for firm matches. A clone size is listed for some rows: how often the clone was seen (once, few, many), or a class if it is expanded.

j_call clone_size d_call v_call cdr3_aa cdr3_nt
TRBJ1-3 NA NA TRBV3-1/TRBV3-2 CASSQDEGPGNTIYF TGTGCCAGCAGCCAAGACGAGGGTCCTGGAAACACCATATATTTT
TRBJ2-2 NA TRBD1 TRBV11-2 CASSSDRGLTGELFF TGTGCCAGCAGCTCCGACAGGGGGCTTACCGGGGAGCTGTTTTTT
TRBJ2-3 NA NA TRBV12-3/TRBV12-4 CASRTQADTQYF TGTGCCAGCAGGACCCAGGCAGATACGCAGTATTTT
TRBJ2-2 NA TRBD1 TRBV24-1 CATAGTADTGELFF TGTGCCACCGCCGGGACAGCCGACACCGGGGAGCTGTTTTTT
TRBJ1-6 NA NA TRBV10-3 CAIRDDSINSPLHF TGTGCCATCAGGGATGACTCTATTAATTCACCCCTCCACTTT
TRBJ2-4 NA TRBD1 TRBV27 CASSLSSGQGADIQYF TGTGCCAGCAGTTTATCGAGTGGACAGGGGGCGGACATTCAGTACTTC
TRBJ1-5 NA NA TRBV23-1 CASIAEGPRFNQPQHF TGCGCCAGCATCGCGGAGGGGCCTAGATTCAATCAGCCCCAGCATTTT
TRBJ2-7 NA TRBD1 TRBV11-2 CASSLLGTALSYEQYF TGTGCCAGCAGCCTCTTGGGGACAGCCCTTTCCTACGAGCAGTACTTC
TRBJ1-1 NA NA TRBV12-3/TRBV12-4 CASSLRGYTEAFF TGTGCCAGCAGTTTAAGGGGTTACACTGAAGCTTTCTTT
TRBJ1-1 NA TRBD1 TRBV30 CAWSIDRDTEAFF TGTGCCTGGAGTATTGACAGGGACACTGAAGCTTTCTTT
TRBJ2-5 NA NA TRBV7-2 CASSSTGSETQYF TGTGCCAGCAGCTCAACAGGGTCAGAGACCCAGTACTTC
TRBJ1-1 few NA TRBV9 CASSVTGSYGTEAFF TGTGCCAGCAGCGTGACAGGTTCATACGGCACTGAAGCTTTCTTT
TRBJ1-4 NA TRBD1 TRBV14 CASSQDDRGREKLFF TGTGCCAGCAGCCAAGATGACAGGGGGCGCGAAAAACTGTTTTTT
TRBJ2-3 NA TRBD2 TRBV11-2 CASSLLAGGLADTQYF TGTGCCAGCAGCTTACTAGCGGGGGGGCTGGCAGATACGCAGTATTTT
TRBJ2-2 NA TRBD2 TRBV2 CASCWETSGGTGGELFF TGTGCCAGCTGTTGGGAGACTAGCGGGGGAACGGGCGGGGAGCTGTTTTTT
TRBJ2-4 NA TRBD1 TRBV7-2 CASSSRGRLAKNIQYF TGTGCCAGCAGCTCCAGGGGGCGCCTAGCCAAAAACATTCAGTACTTC
TRBJ1-2 NA NA TRBV29-1 CSVELGGLPGYTF TGCAGCGTTGAATTAGGGGGTTTGCCTGGCTACACCTTC
TRBJ2-3 once NA TRBV5-1 CASSLASTDTQYF TGCGCCAGCAGCTTGGCCTCCACAGATACGCAGTATTTT
TRBJ2-7 NA TRBD1 TRBV5-8 CASSGKTGYGSYEQYF TGTGCCAGCAGCGGAAAGACAGGGTACGGGTCTTACGAGCAGTACTTC
TRBJ1-2 NA TRBD1 TRBV5-1 CASSLARGQGDSYGYTF TGCGCCAGCAGCTTGGCTCGGGGACAGGGAGATTCCTATGGCTACACCTTC
TRBJ1-2 NA NA TRBV5-1 CASSPQAANYGYTF TGCGCCAGCTCACCACAGGCCGCTAACTATGGCTACACCTTC
TRBJ1-1 NA NA TRBV23-1 CASSQEHRGTEAFF TGCGCCAGCAGTCAAGAGCATAGGGGTACTGAAGCTTTCTTT
TRBJ1-3 NA NA TRBV3-1/TRBV3-2 CASSLRTTNTIYF TGTGCCAGCAGCCTAAGAACTACGAACACCATATATTTT
TRBJ2-3 NA TRBD2 TRBV5-1 CASSLVAGESTDTQYF TGCGCCAGCAGCTTGGTAGCGGGCGAAAGCACAGATACGCAGTATTTT
TRBJ1-5 NA NA TRBV6-1 CASSEALRVPPQHF TGTGCCAGCAGTGAAGCGCTTCGGGTACCGCCCCAGCATTTT
TRBJ2-5 NA NA TRBV2 CASSGGGPQETQYF TGTGCCAGCAGTGGGGGGGGGCCTCAAGAGACCCAGTACTTC
TRBJ2-1 NA TRBD2 TRBV6-4 CASSTTSGGLNEQFF TGTGCCAGCAGCACGACTAGCGGGGGGCTAAATGAGCAGTTCTTC
TRBJ2-1 NA NA TRBV5-4 CASSLQLQSSYNEQFF TGTGCCAGCAGCTTACAGCTCCAAAGCTCCTACAATGAGCAGTTCTTC
TRBJ1-4 NA NA TRBV2 CASRGGSREKLFF TGTGCCAGCAGGGGGGGGAGTAGGGAAAAACTGTTTTTT